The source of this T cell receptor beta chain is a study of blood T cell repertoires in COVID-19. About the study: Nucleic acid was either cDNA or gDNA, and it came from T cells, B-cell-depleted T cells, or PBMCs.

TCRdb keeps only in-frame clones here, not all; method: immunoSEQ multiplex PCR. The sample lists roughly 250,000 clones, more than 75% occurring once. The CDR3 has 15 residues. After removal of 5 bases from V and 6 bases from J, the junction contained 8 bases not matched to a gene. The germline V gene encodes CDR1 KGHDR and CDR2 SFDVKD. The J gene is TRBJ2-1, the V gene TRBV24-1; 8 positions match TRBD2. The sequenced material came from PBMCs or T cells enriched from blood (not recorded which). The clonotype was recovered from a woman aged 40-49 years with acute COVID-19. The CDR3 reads CATSAHSGGRNEQFF. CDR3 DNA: TGTGCCACCAGTGCCCACAGCGGGGGTCGCAATGAGCAGTTCTTC.